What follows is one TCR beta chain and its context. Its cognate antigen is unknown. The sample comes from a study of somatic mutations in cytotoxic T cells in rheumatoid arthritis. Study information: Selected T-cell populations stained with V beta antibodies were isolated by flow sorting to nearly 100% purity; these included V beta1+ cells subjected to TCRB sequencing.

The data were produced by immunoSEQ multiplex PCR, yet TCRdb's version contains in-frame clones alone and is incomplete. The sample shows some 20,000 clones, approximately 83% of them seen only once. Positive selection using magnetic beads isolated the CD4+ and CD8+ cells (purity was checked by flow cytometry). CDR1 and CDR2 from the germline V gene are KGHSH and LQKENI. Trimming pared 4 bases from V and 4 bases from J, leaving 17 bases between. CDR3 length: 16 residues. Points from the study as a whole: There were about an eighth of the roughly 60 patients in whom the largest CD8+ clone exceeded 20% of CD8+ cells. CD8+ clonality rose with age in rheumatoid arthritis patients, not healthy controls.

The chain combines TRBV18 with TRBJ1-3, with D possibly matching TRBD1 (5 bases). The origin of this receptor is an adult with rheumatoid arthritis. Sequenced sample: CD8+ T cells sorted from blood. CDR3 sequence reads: CASSHFPGTVGNTIYF. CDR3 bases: TGTGCCAGCTCACATTTCCCCGGGACTGTCGGAAACACCATATATTTT.